The following is a TCR beta chain sequence with its context. Its antigen is still unknown. Rearranged V-D-J TRB sequences were amplified with a mixed TRB-A/B primer pool. TCRdb itself ran the multiplex PCR reads through MiXCR, one entry per CDR3 protein. The sample holds roughly 2,900 distinct CDR3 sequences; approximately 35% are singletons and the top ten take over 45%. The sample originates from a study of T cell repertoires in aging, cancer and after chemotherapy. Study-level background: Clear clonal overlap appeared across healthy donor samples taken over several months to years. About 9 million TCR reads made up the full dataset. Study-wide results and limits: Median generation probability rose over the chemotherapy interval in each cancer cohort, suggesting rebound thymic output. Untreated cancer patients had significantly lower blood TCR diversity than age-matched healthy donors.

The CDR3 totals 13 residues. V was pared by 6 bases and J by 4 bases, with 12 bases between. The V gene's germline CDR1 is DFQATT and CDR2 SNEGSKA (reference sequence). TCR beta rearrangements were amplified from peripheral blood genomic DNA. This receptor was taken from a human donor in good health. The chain recombines TRBV20-1 with TRBJ2-2; TRBD1 might be the D (5 bases). Sequences were obtained from blood. CDR3 coding DNA: TGCAGTGCGAAGGACACGTTCACCGGGGAGCTGTTTTTT. It specifies CSAKDTFTGELFF.